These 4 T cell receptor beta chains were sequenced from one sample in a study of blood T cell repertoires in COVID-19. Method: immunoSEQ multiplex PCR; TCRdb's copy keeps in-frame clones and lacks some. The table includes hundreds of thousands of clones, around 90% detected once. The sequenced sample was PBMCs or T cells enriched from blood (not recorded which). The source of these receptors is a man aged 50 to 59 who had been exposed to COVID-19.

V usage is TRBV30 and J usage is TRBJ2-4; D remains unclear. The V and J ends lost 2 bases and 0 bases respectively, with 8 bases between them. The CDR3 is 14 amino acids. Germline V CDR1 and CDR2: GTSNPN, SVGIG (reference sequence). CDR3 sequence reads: CAWSQELAKNIQYF. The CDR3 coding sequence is TGTGCCTGGAGTCAAGAGCTAGCCAAAAACATTCAGTACTTC.

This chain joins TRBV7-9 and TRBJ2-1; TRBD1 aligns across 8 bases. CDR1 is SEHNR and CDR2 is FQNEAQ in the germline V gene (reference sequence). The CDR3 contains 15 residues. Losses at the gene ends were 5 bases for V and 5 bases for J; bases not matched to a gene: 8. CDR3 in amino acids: CASSPRQGLNNEQFF. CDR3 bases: TGTGCCAGCAGCCCGAGACAGGGGCTGAACAATGAGCAGTTCTTC.

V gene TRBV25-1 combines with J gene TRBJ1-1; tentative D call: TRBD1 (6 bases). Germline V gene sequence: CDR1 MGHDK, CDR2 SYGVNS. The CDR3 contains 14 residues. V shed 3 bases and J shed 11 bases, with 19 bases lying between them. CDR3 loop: CASSDSRGVTGAFF. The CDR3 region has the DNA TGTGCCAGCAGTGATTCCCGAGGGGTTACAGGGGCTTTCTTT.

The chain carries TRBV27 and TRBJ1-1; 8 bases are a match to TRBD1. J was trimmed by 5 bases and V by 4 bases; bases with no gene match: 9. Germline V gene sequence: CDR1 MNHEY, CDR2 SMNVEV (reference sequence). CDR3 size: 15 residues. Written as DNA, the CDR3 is TGTGCCAGCAGTTATTCGACAGGGGAAGTGACTGAAGCTTTCTTT. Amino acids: CASSYSTGEVTEAFF.